The table lists the clone carrying this T cell receptor (beta chain) with many counts. Localized lung adenocarcinoma, a non-small cell lung cancer, affected the donors. This sample is drawn from a study of CD4 and CD8 cells across lung adenocarcinoma regions. V was pared by 5 bases and J by 2 bases, with 9 bases of the junction left unmatched. Germline V gene data show CDR1 as MNHEY and CDR2 as SVGAGI. The CDR3 has 16 residues. TCRdb reprocessed the PCR reads via MiXCR and lists one record per CDR3 protein. The table shows some 20,000 distinct CDR3 sequences, with 46% occurring only once. The chain links TRBV6-5 to TRBJ1-3; TRBD1 matches at 7 bases. This clonotype originated in a male donor with lung adenocarcinoma. The CD4 and CD8 labels of this study may be unreliable. The material sequenced was CD4+ T cells from the margin of a lung tumor. For the CDR3, the DNA is TGTGCCAGCAGTCCCGAGACAGGGCCTACTGGAAACACCATATATTTT. This codes for CASSPETGPTGNTIYF.